The 12 T cell receptor beta chains in this list originate from one sample, sequenced in a study of T cell repertoires in cytomegalovirus infection. TCRdb reprocessed the reads with MiXCR, giving one entry per CDR3 protein. This sample yields about 150,000 distinct CDR3 sequences, of which 20% to 30% are seen a single time; 9.5% to 13% belongs to the top ten. The sequenced sample consisted of PBMCs. The origin of the receptors is a human donor in good health (CMV status not recorded). Some clones in this sample may be carry-over from other donors' samples.

This clonotype was seen more than once but under ten times. This chain links TRBV28 with TRBJ2-7; 11 nucleotides agree with TRBD2. V was pared by 2 bases and J by 2 bases, with 11 bases of the junction left unmatched. Germline V gene sequence: CDR1 MDHEN, CDR2 SYDVKM. The CDR3 extends over 18 amino acids. The DNA for the CDR3 is TGTGCCAGCAGTTTAGCGGTCGGGCAGGGACTAGCGGCCTACGAGCAGTACTTC. Protein: CASSLAVGQGLAAYEQYF. Combining the CDR3 with reference TRBV28 and TRBJ2-7 gives the whole variable domain DVKVTQSSRYLVKRTGEKVFLECVQDMDHENMFWYRQDPGLGLRLIYFSYDVKMKEKGDIPEGYSVSREKKERFSLILESASTNQTSMYLCASSLAVGQGLAAYEQYFGPGTRLTVT.

This rearrangement joins TRBV4-1 to TRBJ2-7; 12 bases agree with TRBD2. This CDR3 is built from 16 residues. J gave up 2 bases and V 1 base, and 3 bases lay outside the gene matches. CDR1 and CDR2 (germline): MGHRA, YSYEKL. DNA for the CDR3: TGCGCCAGCAGCCAAGTTCTAGCGGGGGGGGCCTACGAGCAGTACTTC. This translates into CASSQVLAGGAYEQYF.

This clonotype was counted only a few times. The CDR3 coding sequence is TGTGCCAGCAGTTGGGGACAGGGGGGGACTGAAGCTTTCTTT. This encodes CASSWGQGGTEAFF. V usage is TRBV28 and J usage is TRBJ1-1; 11 bases align to TRBD1. Trimming at V came to 4 bases and at J to 5 bases, leaving 3 bases not matched to a gene. The CDR3 is 14 amino acids. Germline V gene sequence: CDR1 MDHEN, CDR2 SYDVKM.

The DNA of the CDR3 is TGTGCCAGTACTCCTCCCGGGAGAGGGGGCGCAGGCGGGGAGCTGTTTTTT. This encodes CASTPPGRGGAGGELFF. The chain combines TRBV19 with TRBJ2-2, with D tentatively TRBD1 (7 bases). The CDR3 sequence is 17 residues long. Germline V gives CDR1 LNHDA, CDR2 SQIVND (reference sequence). Trimming left V 7 bases short and J 7 bases short, with 25 bases between.

There are a few counts of this clonotype. The V gene is TRBV6-2 or TRBV6-3, the J gene TRBJ2-7, with 9 nucleotides matching TRBD2. Trimming removed 10 bases from V and 4 bases from J; junction bases left unmatched: 14. The V gene's germline CDR1 is MNHEY and CDR2 SVGEGT. This CDR3 region has 15 residues. For the CDR3, the DNA is TGTGCCACCAAGGGAGCGGGAGGCGTAGCGTACGAGCAGTACTTC. Translation gives CATKGAGGVAYEQYF.

This clonotype was picked up a small number of times. This chain links TRBV12-5 with TRBJ1-5, with 7 bases aligning to TRBD1. From germline, CDR1 is LGHNT and CDR2 FRNRAP. The CDR3 length is 13 residues. The ends lost 4 bases at V and 6 bases at J; junction bases unmatched: 3. CDR3 in DNA: TGTGCTAGTGGTTCGACAGGGATTCAGCCCCAGCATTTT. It yields the protein CASGSTGIQPQHF.

This sequence joins TRBV19 and TRBJ2-1, with D perhaps TRBD1 or TRBD2 (5 bases each). CDR3 size: 13 residues. V was cut by 4 bases and J by 6 bases, with 10 bases left in between. Germline lookup yields CDR1 LNHDA and CDR2 SQIVND (reference sequence). The CDR3 loop reads CASSTGTPNEQFF. In nucleotides, the CDR3 is TGTGCCAGTAGTACCGGGACCCCCAATGAGCAGTTCTTC.

This clonotype has a handful of counts. The chain employs TRBV5-4 and TRBJ1-2; the D is unclear. Germline V gene sequence: CDR1 SGHNT, CDR2 YYREEE (reference sequence). The CDR3 is 14 amino acids. V was cut by 1 base and J by 2 bases, with 9 bases left in between. The DNA for the CDR3 is TGTGCCAGCAGCTTGCCAGGAACCAACTATGGCTACACCTTC. Translating it yields CASSLPGTNYGYTF. Full variable domain (remainder filled in from reference TRBV5-4 and TRBJ1-2): ETGVTQSPTHLIKTRGQQVTLRCSSQSGHNTVSWYQQALGQGPQFIFQYYREEENGRGNFPPRFSGLQFPNYSSELNVNALELDDSALYLCASSLPGTNYGYTFGSGTRLTVV.

The chain has TRBV12-3 or TRBV12-4 and TRBJ1-2; no clear D. V was clipped by 3 bases and J by 3 bases, with 8 bases between them. CDR3 size: 13 residues. The CDR3 protein is CASSFFEHYGYTF. CDR3 nucleotide sequence: TGTGCCAGCAGTTTTTTCGAACACTATGGCTACACCTTC.

About this clonotype: At one of its ends the junction is not consistent with the germline gene, which may arise from a read error. The chain links TRBV14 to TRBJ2-5; possible D gene TRBD2, 5 bases. Germline V gives CDR1 SGHDN, CDR2 FVKESK. The CDR3 extends over 15 amino acids. The CDR3 is CASGQDNRDLETQYF. CDR3 bases: TGTGCCAGCGGCCAAGACAACCGGGATTTAGAGACCCAGTACTTC.

The J gene is TRBJ1-1, the V gene TRBV7-2, with D hard to call. Trimming cost V 1 base and J 5 bases, with 17 bases left between them. Germline loops: CDR1 SGHTA, CDR2 FQGNSA. This CDR3 is 16 amino acids long. The CDR3 region has the DNA TGTGCCAGCAGCTTAGAGGGTTTTCGGTTGGGGACTGAAGCTTTCTTT. Encoded protein: CASSLEGFRLGTEAFF.

Only one count was recorded for this clonotype. A much larger clone sits a single nucleotide away, making a read error possible. Given the absence of the conserved phenylalanine or tryptophan at the CDR3 end, a read error is likely. The chain carries TRBV7-8 and TRBJ2-3; TRBD2 aligns across 10 bases. Germline assignment: CDR1 SGHVS and CDR2 FQNEAQ. Trimming took 2 bases from V and 4 from J; bases not matched to a gene: 9. This CDR3 spans 17 amino acids. This chain's CDR3 is CASSLPAGGPRADTQYL. As DNA, the CDR3 is TGTGCCAGCAGCTTACCAGCGGGAGGGCCTCGGGCAGATACGCAGTATCTT.